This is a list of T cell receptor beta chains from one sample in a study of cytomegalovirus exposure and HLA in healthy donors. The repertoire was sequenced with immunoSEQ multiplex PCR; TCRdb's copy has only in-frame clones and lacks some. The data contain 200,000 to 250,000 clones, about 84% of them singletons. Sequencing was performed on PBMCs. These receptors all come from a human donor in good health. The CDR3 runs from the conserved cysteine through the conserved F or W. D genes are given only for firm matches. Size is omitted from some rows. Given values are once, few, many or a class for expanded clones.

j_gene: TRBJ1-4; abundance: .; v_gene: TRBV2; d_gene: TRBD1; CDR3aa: CASAGDRHEKLFF; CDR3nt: TGTGCCAGCGCGGGGGACAGGCATGAAAAACTGTTTTTT
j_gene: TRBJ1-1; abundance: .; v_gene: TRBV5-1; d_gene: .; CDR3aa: CASSLVRVDNTEAFF; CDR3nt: TGCGCCAGCAGCTTGGTCAGGGTGGATAACACTGAAGCTTTCTTT
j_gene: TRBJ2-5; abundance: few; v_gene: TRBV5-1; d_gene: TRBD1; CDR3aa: CASSLGQGARETQYF; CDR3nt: TGCGCCAGCAGCTTGGGACAGGGGGCGAGAGAGACCCAGTACTTC
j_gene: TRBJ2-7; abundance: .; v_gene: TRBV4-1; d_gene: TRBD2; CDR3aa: CASSHPSGRAYEQYF; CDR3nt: TGCGCCAGCAGCCACCCTAGCGGGAGGGCCTACGAGCAGTACTTC
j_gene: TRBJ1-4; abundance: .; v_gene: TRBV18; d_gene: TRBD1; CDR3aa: CASSPPGQGGEKLFF; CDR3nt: TGTGCCAGCTCACCACCGGGACAGGGAGGTGAAAAACTGTTTTTT
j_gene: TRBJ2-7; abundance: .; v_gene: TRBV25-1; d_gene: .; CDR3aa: CASSEYFEGTRRDPEQYF; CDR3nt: TGTGCCAGCAGTGAATATTTTGAGGGGACCCGGCGGGATCCCGAGCAGTACTTC
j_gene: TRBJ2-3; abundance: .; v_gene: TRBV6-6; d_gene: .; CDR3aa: CASSYSAGNNPGTQYF; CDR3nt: TGTGCCAGCAGTTACTCGGCTGGCAACAATCCGGGTACGCAGTATTTT
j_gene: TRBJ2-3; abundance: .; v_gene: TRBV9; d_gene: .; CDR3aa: CASSVRAPGDTQYF; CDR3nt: TGTGCCAGCAGCGTGAGAGCTCCAGGGGATACGCAGTATTTT
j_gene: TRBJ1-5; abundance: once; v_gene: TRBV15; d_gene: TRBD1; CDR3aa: CATSRDLGTGGNQPQHF; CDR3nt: TGTGCCACCAGCAGAGATCTTGGGACAGGGGGTAATCAGCCCCAGCATTTT
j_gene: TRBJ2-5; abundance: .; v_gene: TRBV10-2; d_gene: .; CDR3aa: CASSDVIETQYF; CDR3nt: TGCGCCAGCAGTGATGTCATTGAGACCCAGTACTTC
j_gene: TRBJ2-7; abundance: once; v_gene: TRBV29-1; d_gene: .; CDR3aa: CSVGSGLGTKNEQYF; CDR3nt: TGCAGCGTTGGTTCCGGTTTAGGGACAAAAAACGAGCAGTACTTC
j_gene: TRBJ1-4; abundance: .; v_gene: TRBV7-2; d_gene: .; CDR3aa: CASVAGDEKLFF; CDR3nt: TGTGCCAGCGTGGCAGGGGATGAAAAACTGTTTTTT
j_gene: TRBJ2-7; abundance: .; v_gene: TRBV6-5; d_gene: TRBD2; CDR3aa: CASRGGGVYEQYF; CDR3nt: TGTGCCAGTCGGGGGGGCGGGGTCTACGAGCAGTACTTC
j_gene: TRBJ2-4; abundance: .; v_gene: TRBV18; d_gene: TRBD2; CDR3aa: CASSPYSGSGGGNIQYF; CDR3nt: TGTGCCAGCTCACCATATAGCGGGAGTGGGGGTGGAAACATTCAGTACTTC
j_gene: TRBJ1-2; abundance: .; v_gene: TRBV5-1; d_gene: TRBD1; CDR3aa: CASSYGQGARYGYTF; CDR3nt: TGCGCCAGCAGCTACGGACAGGGGGCGCGATATGGCTACACCTTC
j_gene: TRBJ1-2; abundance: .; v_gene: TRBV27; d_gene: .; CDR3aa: CASSLRPTTYGYTF; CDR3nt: TGTGCCAGCAGTTTACGACCGACAACCTATGGCTACACCTTC
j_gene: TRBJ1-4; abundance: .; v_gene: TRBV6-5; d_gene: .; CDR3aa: CASSPKATNEKLFF; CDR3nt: TGTGCCAGCAGTCCTAAAGCAACTAATGAAAAACTGTTTTTT
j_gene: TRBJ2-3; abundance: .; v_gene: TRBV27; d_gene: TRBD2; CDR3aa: CASSTPREGTDTQYF; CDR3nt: TGTGCCAGCAGTACCCCCAGGGAGGGGACAGATACGCAGTATTTT
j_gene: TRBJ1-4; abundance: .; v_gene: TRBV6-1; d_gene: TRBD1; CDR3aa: CASSEVTGTIEKLFF; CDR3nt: TGTGCCAGCAGTGAGGTGACAGGGACAATTGAAAAACTGTTTTTT
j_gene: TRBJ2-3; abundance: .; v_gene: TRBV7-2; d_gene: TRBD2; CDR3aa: CASSLGSGGTDTQYF; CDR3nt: TGTGCCAGCAGCTTGGGGAGCGGGGGTACAGATACGCAGTATTTT
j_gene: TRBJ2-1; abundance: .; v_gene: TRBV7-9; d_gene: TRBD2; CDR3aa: CASSLAQTSLHEQFF; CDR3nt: TGTGCCAGCAGCTTAGCCCAGACTAGCTTGCATGAGCAGTTCTTC
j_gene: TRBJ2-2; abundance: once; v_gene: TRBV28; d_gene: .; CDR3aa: CASRQGGTGELFF; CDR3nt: TGTGCCAGCAGGCAGGGGGGCACCGGGGAGCTGTTTTTT
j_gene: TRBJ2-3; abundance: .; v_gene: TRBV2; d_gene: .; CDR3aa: CAGREMDTQYF; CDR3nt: TGTGCAGGACGGGAGATGGATACGCAGTATTTT
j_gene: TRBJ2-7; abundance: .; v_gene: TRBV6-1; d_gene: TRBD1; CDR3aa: CATKSGTGSNYEQYF; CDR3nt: TGTGCCACCAAGTCCGGGACAGGGTCGAACTACGAGCAGTACTTC
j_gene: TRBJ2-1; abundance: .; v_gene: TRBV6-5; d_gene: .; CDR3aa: CASSYSPGDEQFF; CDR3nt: TGTGCCAGCAGTTATTCCCCCGGGGATGAGCAGTTCTTC
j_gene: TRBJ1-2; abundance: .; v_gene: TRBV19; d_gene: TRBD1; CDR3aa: CASSTQRTGRGYTF; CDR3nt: TGTGCCAGTAGTACACAAAGGACAGGGCGAGGCTACACCTTC
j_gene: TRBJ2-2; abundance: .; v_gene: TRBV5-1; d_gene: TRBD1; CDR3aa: CASRRDRAGTGELFF; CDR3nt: TGCGCCAGCAGACGCGACAGGGCTGGCACCGGGGAGCTGTTTTTT
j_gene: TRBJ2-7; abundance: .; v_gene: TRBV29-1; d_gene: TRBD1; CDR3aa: CSVEVWDRSSYEQYF; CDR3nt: TGCAGCGTTGAAGTGTGGGACAGGTCTTCCTACGAGCAGTACTTC
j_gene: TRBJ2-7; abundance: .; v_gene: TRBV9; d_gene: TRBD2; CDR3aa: CASSDSGLATEQYF; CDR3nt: TGTGCCAGCAGCGACTCCGGACTAGCGACCGAGCAGTACTTC
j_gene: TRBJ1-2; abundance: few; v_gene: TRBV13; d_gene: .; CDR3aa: CASRQGSYNYGYTF; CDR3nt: TGTGCCAGCAGACAGGGCTCATACAACTATGGCTACACCTTC
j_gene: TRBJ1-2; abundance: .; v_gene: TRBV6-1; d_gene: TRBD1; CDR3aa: CTSSDGRDRALYGYTF; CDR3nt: TGTACCAGCAGTGATGGGCGGGACAGAGCCCTCTATGGCTACACCTTC
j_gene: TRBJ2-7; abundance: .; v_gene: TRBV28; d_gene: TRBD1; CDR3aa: CATQLVTGFYEQYF; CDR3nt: TGTGCCACCCAGTTGGTGACAGGGTTCTACGAGCAGTACTTC
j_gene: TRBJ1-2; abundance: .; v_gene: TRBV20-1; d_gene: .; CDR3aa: CSARNSGYTF; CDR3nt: TGCAGTGCTAGAAACAGTGGCTACACCTTC
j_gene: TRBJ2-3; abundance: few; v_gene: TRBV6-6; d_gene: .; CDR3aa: CASRYAEIDTDTQYF; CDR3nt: TGTGCCAGCAGATACGCGGAGATAGACACAGATACGCAGTATTTT
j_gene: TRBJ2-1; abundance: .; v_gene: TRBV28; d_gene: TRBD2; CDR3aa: CASRLPLAGYNEQFF; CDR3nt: TGTGCCAGCAGGCTCCCCCTAGCGGGATACAATGAGCAGTTCTTC
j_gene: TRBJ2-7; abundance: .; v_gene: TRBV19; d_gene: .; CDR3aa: CASRGLASSYEQYF; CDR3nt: TGTGCCAGTAGGGGCCTAGCGTCGTCCTACGAGCAGTACTTC
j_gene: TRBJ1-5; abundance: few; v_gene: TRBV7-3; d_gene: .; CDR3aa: CASSLSGFYSNQPQHF; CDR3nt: TGTGCCAGCAGCTTAAGCGGATTCTATAGCAATCAGCCCCAGCATTTT
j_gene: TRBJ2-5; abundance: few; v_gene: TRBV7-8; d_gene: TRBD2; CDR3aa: CASSLDSGRGRETQYF; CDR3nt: TGTGCCAGCAGCCTGGATAGCGGGAGGGGGAGGGAGACCCAGTACTTC
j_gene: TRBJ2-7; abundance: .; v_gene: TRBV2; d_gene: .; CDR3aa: CASLIDSTKTDSYEQYF; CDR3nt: TGTGCCAGCCTAATAGACTCCACTAAGACCGACTCCTACGAGCAGTACTTC
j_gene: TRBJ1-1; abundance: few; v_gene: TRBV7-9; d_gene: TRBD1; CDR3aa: CARYKNVWGTGVEAFF; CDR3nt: TGTGCCAGGTATAAAAATGTATGGGGGACAGGGGTTGAAGCTTTCTTT
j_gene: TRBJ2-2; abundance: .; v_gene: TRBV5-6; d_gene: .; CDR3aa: CASSLATRLNTGELFF; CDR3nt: TGTGCCAGCAGCTTGGCAACCAGGCTTAACACCGGGGAGCTGTTTTTT
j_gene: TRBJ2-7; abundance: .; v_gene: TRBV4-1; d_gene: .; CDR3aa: CASSQGESSYEQYF; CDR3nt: TGCGCCAGCAGCCAAGGCGAAAGTAGCTACGAGCAGTACTTC
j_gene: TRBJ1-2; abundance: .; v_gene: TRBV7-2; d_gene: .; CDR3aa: CASSLSRTSNYGYTF; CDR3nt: TGTGCCAGCAGCTTATCCCGAACATCGAACTATGGCTACACCTTC
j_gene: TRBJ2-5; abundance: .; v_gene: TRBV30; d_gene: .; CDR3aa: CAWTLDWETQYF; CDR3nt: TGTGCCTGGACGCTAGATTGGGAGACCCAGTACTTC
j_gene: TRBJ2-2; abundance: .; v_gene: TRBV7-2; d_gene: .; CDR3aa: CASSLAGVVGELFF; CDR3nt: TGTGCCAGCAGCTTAGCAGGGGTGGTCGGGGAGCTGTTTTTT
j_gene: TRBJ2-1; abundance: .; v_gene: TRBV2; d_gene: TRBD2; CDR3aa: CASSEGTSGNEQFF; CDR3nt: TGTGCCAGCAGTGAAGGTACTAGCGGGAATGAGCAGTTCTTC
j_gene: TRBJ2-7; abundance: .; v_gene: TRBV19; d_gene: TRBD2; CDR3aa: CATVGGTSGSYEQYF; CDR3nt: TGTGCCACCGTGGGAGGGACTAGCGGCTCCTACGAGCAGTACTTC
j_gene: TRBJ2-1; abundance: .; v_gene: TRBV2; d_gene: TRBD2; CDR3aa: CASERGLAVNEQFF; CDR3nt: TGTGCCAGCGAGCGAGGACTAGCTGTCAATGAGCAGTTCTTC
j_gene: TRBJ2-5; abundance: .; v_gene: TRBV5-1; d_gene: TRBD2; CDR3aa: CASSPGDREAQYF; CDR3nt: TGCGCCAGCAGCCCGGGCGACCGGGAGGCCCAGTACTTC
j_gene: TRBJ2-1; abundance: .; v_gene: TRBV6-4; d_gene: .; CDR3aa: CASSPLQGSPYNEQFF; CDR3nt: TGTGCCAGCAGCCCCCTTCAGGGCTCCCCCTACAATGAGCAGTTCTTC
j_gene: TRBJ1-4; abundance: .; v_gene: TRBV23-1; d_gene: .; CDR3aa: CASSQYHYTRGDDEKLFF; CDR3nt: TGCGCCAGCAGTCAATATCATTATACTCGGGGTGACGATGAAAAACTGTTTTTT
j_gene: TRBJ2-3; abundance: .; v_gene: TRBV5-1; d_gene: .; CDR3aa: CASSLGSSASTDTQYF; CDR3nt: TGCGCCAGCAGCTTGGGTTCTAGTGCTAGCACAGATACGCAGTATTTT
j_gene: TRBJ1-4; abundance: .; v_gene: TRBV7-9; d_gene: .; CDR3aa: CASRGAGEKLFF; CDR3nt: TGTGCCAGCAGGGGCGCGGGGGAAAAACTGTTTTTT
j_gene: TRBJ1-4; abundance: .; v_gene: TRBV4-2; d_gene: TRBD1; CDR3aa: CASSQDLLGQGVKNEKLFF; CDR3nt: TGTGCCAGCAGCCAAGATCTTCTAGGACAGGGGGTAAAAAATGAAAAACTGTTTTTT
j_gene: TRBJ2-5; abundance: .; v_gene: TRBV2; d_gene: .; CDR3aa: CASSPDRSRQETQYF; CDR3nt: TGTGCCAGCAGTCCTGACAGGAGTCGCCAAGAGACCCAGTACTTC
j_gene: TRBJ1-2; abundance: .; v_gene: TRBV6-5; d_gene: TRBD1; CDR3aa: CASSGTGNYGYTF; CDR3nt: TGTGCCAGCTCCGGGACAGGGAACTATGGCTACACCTTC
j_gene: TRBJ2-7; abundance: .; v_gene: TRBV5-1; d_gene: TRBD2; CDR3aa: CASSLDLAAPYEQYF; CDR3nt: TGCGCCAGCAGCTTGGATCTAGCGGCACCCTACGAGCAGTACTTC
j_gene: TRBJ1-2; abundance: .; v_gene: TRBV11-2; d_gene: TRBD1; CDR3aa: CASSLETGDGYTF; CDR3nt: TGTGCCAGCAGCTTAGAGACAGGGGATGGCTACACCTTC